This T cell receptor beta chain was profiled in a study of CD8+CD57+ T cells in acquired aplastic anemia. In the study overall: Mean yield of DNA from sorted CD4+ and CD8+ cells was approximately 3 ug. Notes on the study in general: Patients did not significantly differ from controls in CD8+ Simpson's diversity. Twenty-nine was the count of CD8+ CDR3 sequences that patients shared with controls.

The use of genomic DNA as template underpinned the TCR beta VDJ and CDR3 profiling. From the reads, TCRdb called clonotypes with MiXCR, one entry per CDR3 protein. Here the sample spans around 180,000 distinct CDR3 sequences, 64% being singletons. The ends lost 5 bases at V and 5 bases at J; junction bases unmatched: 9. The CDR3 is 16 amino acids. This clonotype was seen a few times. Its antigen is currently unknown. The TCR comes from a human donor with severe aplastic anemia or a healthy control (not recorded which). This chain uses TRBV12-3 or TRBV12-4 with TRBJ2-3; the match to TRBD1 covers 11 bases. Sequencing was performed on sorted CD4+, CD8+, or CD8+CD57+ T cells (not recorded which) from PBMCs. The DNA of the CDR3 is TGTGCCAGCAGTCCCCTCCGGACAGGGGGCTTAGATACGCAGTATTTT. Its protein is CASSPLRTGGLDTQYF.